A single sample is the source of the 14 T cell receptor beta chains below, sequenced in a study of blood T cell repertoires in COVID-19. Sequencing was performed with immunoSEQ multiplex PCR; in TCRdb, only in-frame clones are kept and a portion is missing. The table has around 53,000 clones, around 76% seen once. Sequenced sample: peripheral blood. These receptors were collected from a man aged 50 to 60 with active or convalescent COVID-19.

This chain connects TRBV7-6 to TRBJ2-2; perhaps TRBD1 as D (5 bases). This CDR3 has 14 amino acids. Trimming removed 1 base from V and 7 bases from J, with 10 bases in between. Germline values: CDR1 SGHVS, CDR2 FNYEAQ. The CDR3, as DNA: TGTGCCAGCAGCTTAGTAGGGGAACTCGGGGAGCTGTTTTTT. This encodes CASSLVGELGELFF.

The chain combines TRBV7-8 with TRBJ1-6, with TRBD1 matching over 11 bases. The CDR3 sequence is 19 residues long. CDR1 is SGHVS and CDR2 is FQNEAQ in the germline V gene. The junction had 12 bases not matched to a gene; V was cut back by 3 bases and J by 5 bases. As DNA, the CDR3 is TGTGCCAGCAGCTTCGGACAGGGGGCTTTGGGGATGAATAATTCACCCCTCCACTTT. This sequence encodes CASSFGQGALGMNNSPLHF.

The chain couples TRBV11-3 to TRBJ2-5; TRBD1 matches 9 bases. This CDR3 has 16 amino acids. CDR1 and CDR2 (germline): SGHNT, YENEEA. V dropped 3 bases and J dropped 5; count of bases not matched to a gene: 10. The CDR3 loop reads CASSFSAGQGTETQYF. Here the CDR3 DNA reads TGTGCCAGCAGCTTTTCTGCGGGACAGGGAACGGAGACCCAGTACTTC.

The chain recombines TRBV2 with TRBJ1-1; D is ambiguous. CDR1 is SNHLY, CDR2 FYNNEI, per germline. This CDR3 is built from 11 residues. Trimming stripped 7 bases from V and 4 bases from J, with 7 bases between. CDR3 nucleotide sequence: TGTGCCAGCACGGTCATCACTGAAGCTTTCTTT. Translation gives CASTVITEAFF.

The CDR3 DNA follows: TGTGCCAGCACCGCTCCTATTGGAGGCCGCTCCTACAATGAGCAGTTCTTC. This codes for CASTAPIGGRSYNEQFF. The chain couples TRBV5-4 to TRBJ2-1; a weak D match, TRBD2 (5 bases). Looked up from germline, CDR1 is SGHNT and CDR2 is YYREEE (reference sequence). CDR3 length equals 17 residues. The V gene lost 6 bases and the J gene lost 0 bases, with 19 bases spanning the gap. The entire variable domain, with the rest obtained from reference TRBV5-4 and TRBJ2-1, is as follows: ETGVTQSPTHLIKTRGQQVTLRCSSQSGHNTVSWYQQALGQGPQFIFQYYREEENGRGNFPPRFSGLQFPNYSSELNVNALELDDSALYLCASTAPIGGRSYNEQFFGPGTRLTVL.

J is TRBJ2-1 and V is TRBV11-3; a weak D match, TRBD1 (6 bases). The ends were cut back, 1 base at V and 5 bases at J, with 12 bases in the middle. Per germline, CDR1 SGHNT and CDR2 YENEEA. The CDR3 sequence is 15 residues long. The CDR3 nucleotides are TGTGCCAGCAGCTTAGGGGGCAGGGGAGACAATGAGCAGTTCTTC. The encoded protein is CASSLGGRGDNEQFF.

This clone has only a few counts. V usage is TRBV3-1 (or the pseudogene TRBV3-2) and J usage is TRBJ2-5; 7 bases are a match to TRBD2. V shed 0 bases, J shed 2 bases, and the junction held 3 bases outside the gene matches. This CDR3 is 15 amino acids long. Germline lookup yields CDR1 LGHDT and CDR2 YNNKEL (reference sequence). The CDR3 bases are TGTGCCAGCAGCCAAGATGGGCGGGAGCAAGAGACCCAGTACTTC. This translates into CASSQDGREQETQYF.

The genes are TRBV7-9 and TRBJ2-5; 8 bases map to TRBD1. This CDR3 spans 15 amino acids. Losses at the gene ends were 7 bases for V and 7 bases for J; bases not matched to a gene: 14. Germline V lookup: CDR1 SEHNR, CDR2 FQNEAQ (reference sequence). CDR3 in DNA: TGTGCCAGCACCACCCCCGAGACAGGGGAAGGGACCCAGTACTTC. It specifies CASTTPETGEGTQYF.

In this sample, this clone turned up once. The V call is TRBV7-8, the J call TRBJ1-2; 8 bases match TRBD1. This CDR3 has 14 amino acids. CDR1 is SGHVS, CDR2 FQNEAQ, per germline. The V gene end was trimmed by 5 bases and the J gene end by 4 bases; junction bases not matched to a gene: 6. The CDR3 region is CASSPDRGTYGYTF. In DNA form, the CDR3 reads TGTGCCAGCAGCCCCGACAGGGGAACCTATGGCTACACCTTC.

The chain couples TRBV9 to TRBJ2-2; maybe TRBD2 (6 bases). The V end was cut by 0 bases, the J end by 1 base, with 16 bases between. The CDR3 spans 18 residues. Germline values: CDR1 SGDLS, CDR2 YYNGEE. CDR3 DNA: TGTGCCAGCAGCGTAGCTAAGTGGGAGGTCCTGAACACCGGGGAGCTGTTTTTT. Translation: CASSVAKWEVLNTGELFF.

The chain combines TRBV6-6 with TRBJ1-5; 9 nucleotides agree with TRBD1. The J segment lost 8 bases and the V segment lost 2 bases, leaving 7 bases of the junction unmatched. The CDR3 has 15 residues. Germline CDR1 and CDR2: MNHNY and SVGAGI (reference sequence). The CDR3 DNA is TGTGCCAGCAGTTACACGGGACAGGGAGTAGAGCCCCAGCATTTT. It is translated as CASSYTGQGVEPQHF.

This chain connects TRBV12-3 or TRBV12-4 to TRBJ2-5, with D tentatively TRBD1 (6 bases). V lost 6 bases, J lost 5 bases, and 13 bases lay in between. The length of the CDR3 is 13 residues. The CDR3 reads CASRDSPSETQYF. The CDR3 region has the DNA TGTGCCAGCAGGGACAGTCCTTCGGAGACCCAGTACTTC.

The chain links TRBV21-1 to TRBJ1-5; the table's D call, TRBD1, was not checked against the DNA. TRBV21-1 counts as a pseudogene. CDR3 length: 16 residues. The chain's CDR3 is CASSSSGGRYHQPQHF. The DNA for the CDR3 is TGTGCCAGCAGCTCCAGTGGTGGGCGTTATCATCAGCCCCAGCATTTT.

The rearrangement joins TRBV5-1 to TRBJ2-5; D is ambiguous. This CDR3 spans 13 amino acids. The V gene's germline CDR1 is SGHRS and CDR2 YFSETQ. V was clipped by 4 bases and J by 0 bases, with 7 bases between them. The CDR3 sequence: CASSVSNQETQYF. The CDR3 DNA reads TGCGCCAGCAGCGTATCTAACCAAGAGACCCAGTACTTC.